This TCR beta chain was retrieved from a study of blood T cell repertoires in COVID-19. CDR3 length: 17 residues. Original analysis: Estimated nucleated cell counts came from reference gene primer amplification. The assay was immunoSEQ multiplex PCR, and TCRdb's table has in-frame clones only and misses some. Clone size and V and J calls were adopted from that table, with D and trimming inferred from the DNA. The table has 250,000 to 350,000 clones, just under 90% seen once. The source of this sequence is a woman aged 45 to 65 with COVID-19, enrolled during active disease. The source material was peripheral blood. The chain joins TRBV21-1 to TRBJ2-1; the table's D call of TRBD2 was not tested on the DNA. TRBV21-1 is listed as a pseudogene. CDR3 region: CASSKAGAGKVYNEQFF. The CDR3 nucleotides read TGTGCCAGCAGCAAAGCAGGTGCGGGTAAAGTCTACAATGAGCAGTTCTTC.